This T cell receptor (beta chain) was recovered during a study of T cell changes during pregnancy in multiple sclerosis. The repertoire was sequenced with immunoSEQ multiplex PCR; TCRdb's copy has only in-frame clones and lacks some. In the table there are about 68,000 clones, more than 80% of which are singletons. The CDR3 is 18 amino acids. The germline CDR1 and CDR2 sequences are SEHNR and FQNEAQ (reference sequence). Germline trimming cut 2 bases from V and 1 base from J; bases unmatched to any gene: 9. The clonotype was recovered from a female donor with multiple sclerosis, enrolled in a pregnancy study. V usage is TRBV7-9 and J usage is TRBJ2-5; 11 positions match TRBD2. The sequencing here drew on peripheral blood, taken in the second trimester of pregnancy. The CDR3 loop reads CASSLWGTSGDPQETQYF. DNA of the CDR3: TGTGCCAGCAGCTTATGGGGGACTAGCGGCGACCCCCAAGAGACCCAGTACTTC.